This T cell receptor beta chain was obtained from a study of identical twins. This clonotype was counted many times. The ends lost 4 bases at V and 3 bases at J; junction bases unmatched: 12. This CDR3 has 17 residues. Germline V gives CDR1 SGHRS, CDR2 YFSETQ. TCRdb re-called the 5' RACE reads through MiXCR, storing one row per CDR3 protein. There are about 720,000 distinct CDR3 sequences in the sample; about 20% occur only once, and roughly 13% lies in the top ten. This sample was also put to use in a study of T cells expressing NK-cell markers. That paper adds: In several donors, dominant clonotypes made up 28.3-60.1% of CD3+CD56-NKG2C+ cells.

Material: PBMCs. The receptor's source is a young woman in good health. The rearrangement links TRBV5-1 to TRBJ2-3, with 9 bases fitting TRBD2. CDR3 residues: CASSLRPSGITTDTQYF. For the CDR3, the DNA is TGCGCCAGCAGCCTACGGCCTAGCGGGATTACGACAGATACGCAGTATTTT.